These T cell receptor beta chains were read from a single sample in a study of OX40 agonist ivuxolimab in advanced cancers. The protocol was immunoSEQ multiplex PCR, while the TCRdb copy is restricted to in-frame clones and leaves out a portion. Of about 100,000 clones in the sample, around nine tenths are singletons; the top ten hold about 0.15%. The source material was CD4+ or CD8+ T cells sorted from blood, sampled in a trial of the OX40 agonist ivuxolimab. Receptor source: an adult with an advanced solid tumor such as melanoma, head and neck, liver or kidney cancer. Each CDR3 is given with its conserved first and last residue. D genes are given only for firm matches. Size is stated for part of the rows, as once, few or many counts, or as a class when the clone is expanded.

len | j_gene | v_gene | abundance | d_gene | CDR3aa | CDR3nt
13 | TRBJ1-1 | TRBV7-6 | . | . | CASSLGTSTGTFF | TGTGCCAGCAGCTTAGGGACTTCCACGGGGACTTTCTTT
14 | TRBJ2-7 | TRBV5-1 | . | TRBD1 | CASSSGQGVSEQYF | TGCGCCAGCAGCTCTGGACAGGGGGTCTCCGAGCAGTACTTC
11 | TRBJ2-3 | TRBV20-1 | . | . | CSAESTDTQYF | TGCAGTGCCGAAAGCACAGATACGCAGTATTTT
14 | TRBJ2-3 | TRBV7-9 | . | . | CASSPVQGTDTQYF | TGTGCCAGCAGTCCGGTACAGGGCACAGATACGCAGTATTTT
14 | TRBJ2-2 | TRBV7-3 | . | . | CASSLTQVTGELFF | TGTGCCAGCAGCTTAACCCAGGTCACCGGGGAGCTGTTTTTT
13 | TRBJ2-2 | TRBV9 | . | . | CASSPPGPGELFF | TGTGCCAGCAGTCCCCCGGGCCCCGGGGAGCTGTTTTTT
13 | TRBJ2-3 | TRBV5-4 | once | . | CASSLDRPDTQYF | TGTGCCAGCAGCTTAGACAGGCCAGATACGCAGTATTTT
15 | TRBJ2-4 | TRBV18 | . | . | CASSPGGRAKNIQYF | TGTGCCAGCTCACCAGGGGGAAGGGCCAAAAACATTCAGTACTTC
17 | TRBJ2-6 | TRBV7-9 | . | TRBD2 | CASSLLAGVIGANVLTF | TGTGCCAGCAGCTTACTAGCGGGAGTGATAGGGGCCAACGTCCTGACTTTC
14 | TRBJ2-3 | TRBV6-1 | . | TRBD1 | CASRWDSYTDTQYF | TGTGCCAGCCGATGGGACAGTTACACAGATACGCAGTATTTT
14 | TRBJ2-7 | TRBV5-4 | . | TRBD2 | CASSLTGGPYEQYF | TGTGCCAGCAGCTTGACGGGGGGGCCTTACGAGCAGTACTTC
15 | TRBJ2-7 | TRBV5-8 | . | TRBD1 | CASSLGGTGLYEQYF | TGTGCCAGCAGCTTGGGAGGGACAGGACTCTACGAGCAGTACTTC
15 | TRBJ1-1 | TRBV5-4 | . | TRBD1 | CASSFRTGSNAEAFF | TGTGCCAGCAGCTTCCGGACAGGGTCTAATGCTGAAGCTTTCTTT
16 | TRBJ2-1 | TRBV5-1 | . | TRBD1 | CASSLEGGGSYNEQFF | TGCGCCAGCAGCTTGGAAGGGGGCGGCTCCTACAATGAGCAGTTCTTC
14 | TRBJ1-1 | TRBV9 | . | . | CASSVDGVNTEAFF | TGTGCCAGCAGCGTGGACGGGGTCAACACTGAAGCTTTCTTT
17 | TRBJ2-2 | TRBV11-2 | . | . | CASRPPGRIGGTGELFF | TGTGCCAGCAGGCCCCCGGGACGTATCGGGGGCACCGGGGAGCTGTTTTTT
14 | TRBJ2-7 | TRBV29-1 | . | TRBD1 | CSAMTGGQSGEQYF | TGCAGCGCTATGACAGGGGGCCAGTCGGGCGAGCAGTACTTC
13 | TRBJ2-5 | TRBV30 | . | TRBD2 | CAWSGFGGVRQYF | TGTGCCTGGAGTGGGTTCGGGGGGGTGAGACAGTACTTC
15 | TRBJ1-4 | TRBV2 | . | . | CASSGRVATNEKLFF | TGTGCCAGCAGTGGCAGGGTGGCAACTAATGAAAAACTGTTTTTT
12 | TRBJ2-3 | TRBV29-1 | . | . | CSVTGLTDTQYF | TGCAGCGTTACTGGGCTCACAGATACGCAGTATTTT
15 | TRBJ2-1 | TRBV29-1 | . | . | CSVFLRTGVWDEQFF | TGCAGCGTCTTTTTGAGGACCGGGGTGTGGGATGAGCAGTTCTTC
15 | TRBJ1-4 | TRBV9 | once | . | CASSPQGRHNEKLFF | TGTGCCAGCAGCCCCCAGGGCAGGCATAATGAAAAACTGTTTTTT
14 | TRBJ2-7 | TRBV7-8 | . | . | CASSLGRRGRGQYF | TGTGCCAGCAGCTTAGGCAGGAGGGGTCGTGGGCAGTACTTC
15 | TRBJ1-3 | TRBV9 | . | . | CASSGSTGYGNTIYF | TGTGCCAGCAGCGGATCAACAGGGTACGGAAACACCATATATTTT
14 | TRBJ1-4 | TRBV6-6 | . | . | CASSRQSQNEKLFF | TGTGCCAGCAGCAGACAGAGCCAAAATGAAAAACTGTTTTTT
12 | TRBJ2-2 | TRBV5-8 | . | . | CASSLYTGELFF | TGTGCCAGCAGCCTGTACACCGGGGAGCTGTTTTTT
14 | TRBJ2-3 | TRBV5-1 | . | . | CASSLESSTDTQYF | TGCGCCAGCAGCTTGGAGTCTAGCACAGATACGCAGTATTTT
14 | TRBJ2-7 | TRBV9 | . | . | CASSPSPTAYEQYF | TGTGCCAGCAGCCCCAGCCCGACAGCCTACGAGCAGTACTTC
12 | TRBJ2-7 | TRBV6-1 | . | . | CASSGGNYEQYF | TGTGCCAGCAGTGGAGGGAACTACGAGCAGTACTTC
16 | TRBJ2-2 | TRBV4-1 | . | . | CASSQVPGGLTGELFF | TGCGCCAGCAGCCAAGTACCGGGGGGCCTCACCGGGGAGCTGTTTTTT
16 | TRBJ2-1 | TRBV28 | . | . | CASTQSGLAANNEQFF | TGTGCCAGCACCCAATCTGGGTTAGCGGCTAACAATGAGCAGTTCTTC
14 | TRBJ2-5 | TRBV6-5 | . | . | CASSSGHDSETQYF | TGTGCCAGCAGTAGCGGTCACGATTCGGAGACCCAGTACTTC
14 | TRBJ2-5 | TRBV5-6 | . | TRBD1 | CASSLDRGPETQYF | TGTGCCAGCAGCCTGGACAGGGGGCCGGAGACCCAGTACTTC
15 | TRBJ2-3 | TRBV6-1 | . | . | CASSETTLGADTQYF | TGTGCCAGCAGTGAGACTACCCTGGGGGCAGATACGCAGTATTTT
14 | TRBJ2-5 | TRBV27 | . | TRBD2 | CASSRTSGTETQYF | TGTGCCAGCAGTCGGACTAGCGGGACGGAGACCCAGTACTTC
18 | TRBJ2-2 | TRBV11-2 | . | TRBD2 | CASSLEMTGTRSTGELFF | TGTGCCAGCAGCTTAGAAATGACTGGGACTAGATCCACCGGGGAGCTGTTTTTT
12 | TRBJ2-1 | TRBV5-6 | . | . | CASSLTVNEQFF | TGTGCCAGCAGCTTGACAGTGAATGAGCAGTTCTTC
17 | TRBJ1-3 | TRBV4-2 | . | . | CASSQEAGPVSGNTIYF | TGTGCCAGCAGCCAAGAAGCGGGTCCGGTCTCTGGAAACACCATATATTTT
14 | TRBJ1-1 | TRBV5-6 | . | . | CASSPDGRNTEAFF | TGTGCCAGCAGCCCGGACGGTCGGAACACTGAAGCTTTCTTT
13 | TRBJ2-5 | TRBV27 | . | . | CASSLLIGETQYF | TGTGCCAGCAGTTTACTTATCGGGGAGACCCAGTACTTC
13 | TRBJ2-2 | TRBV6-1 | few | . | CASIQGNTGELFF | TGTGCCAGCATCCAGGGGAACACCGGGGAGCTGTTTTTT
11 | TRBJ2-7 | TRBV19 | . | . | CASRAGREQYF | TGTGCCAGTAGGGCAGGTCGCGAGCAGTACTTC
14 | TRBJ2-1 | TRBV6-5 | . | . | CASSYSGSYNEQFF | TGTGCCAGCAGTTACTCGGGGTCCTACAATGAGCAGTTCTTC
13 | TRBJ2-3 | TRBV5-1 | . | . | CASSSASTDTQYF | TGCGCCAGCAGCTCGGCTAGCACAGATACGCAGTATTTT
11 | TRBJ1-1 | TRBV2 | few | . | CASSGDRAAFF | TGTGCCAGCAGTGGAGATAGGGCAGCTTTCTTT
14 | TRBJ2-5 | TRBV5-1 | once | . | CASSSGDYQETQYF | TGCGCCAGCAGCTCGGGGGACTACCAAGAGACCCAGTACTTC
15 | TRBJ2-1 | TRBV5-1 | few | . | CASSLGGGPLNEQFF | TGCGCCAGCAGCTTGGGGGGCGGACCCCTTAATGAGCAGTTCTTC
15 | TRBJ1-4 | TRBV11-2 | once | TRBD1 | CASSYWGQGNEKLFF | TGTGCCAGCAGTTATTGGGGACAGGGGAATGAAAAACTGTTTTTT
13 | TRBJ2-3 | TRBV2 | once | . | CASRARGGDTQYF | TGTGCCAGCAGGGCCCGAGGGGGGGATACGCAGTATTTT
15 | TRBJ2-7 | TRBV5-4 | . | . | CASSGQGKEEYEQYF | TGTGCCAGCAGCGGTCAGGGAAAAGAGGAGTACGAGCAGTACTTC
13 | TRBJ1-2 | TRBV6-1 | . | . | CASRRRRLYGYTF | TGTGCCAGCAGGAGAAGGAGGCTCTATGGCTACACCTTC
17 | TRBJ2-1 | TRBV4-2 | . | TRBD2 | CASSRPGGASGSNEQFF | TGTGCCAGCAGCCGGCCAGGGGGGGCTAGCGGGAGTAATGAGCAGTTCTTC
14 | TRBJ1-5 | TRBV6-5 | . | TRBD1 | CASSNRQGSQPQHF | TGTGCCAGCAGTAATCGACAGGGATCTCAGCCCCAGCATTTT
11 | TRBJ2-3 | TRBV7-3 | . | . | CASSFGGTQYF | TGTGCCAGCAGCTTCGGAGGTACGCAGTATTTT